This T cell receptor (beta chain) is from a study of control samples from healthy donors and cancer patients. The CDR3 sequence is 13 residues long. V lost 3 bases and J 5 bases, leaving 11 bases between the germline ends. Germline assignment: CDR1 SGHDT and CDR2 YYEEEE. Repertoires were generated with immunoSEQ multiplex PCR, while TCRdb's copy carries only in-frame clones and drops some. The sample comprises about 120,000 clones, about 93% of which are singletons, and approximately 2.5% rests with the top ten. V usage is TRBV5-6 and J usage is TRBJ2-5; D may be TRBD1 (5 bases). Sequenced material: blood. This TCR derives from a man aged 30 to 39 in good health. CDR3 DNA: TGTGCCAGCAGCTGGGGCCAGTTGGAGACCCAGTACTTC. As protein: CASSWGQLETQYF.